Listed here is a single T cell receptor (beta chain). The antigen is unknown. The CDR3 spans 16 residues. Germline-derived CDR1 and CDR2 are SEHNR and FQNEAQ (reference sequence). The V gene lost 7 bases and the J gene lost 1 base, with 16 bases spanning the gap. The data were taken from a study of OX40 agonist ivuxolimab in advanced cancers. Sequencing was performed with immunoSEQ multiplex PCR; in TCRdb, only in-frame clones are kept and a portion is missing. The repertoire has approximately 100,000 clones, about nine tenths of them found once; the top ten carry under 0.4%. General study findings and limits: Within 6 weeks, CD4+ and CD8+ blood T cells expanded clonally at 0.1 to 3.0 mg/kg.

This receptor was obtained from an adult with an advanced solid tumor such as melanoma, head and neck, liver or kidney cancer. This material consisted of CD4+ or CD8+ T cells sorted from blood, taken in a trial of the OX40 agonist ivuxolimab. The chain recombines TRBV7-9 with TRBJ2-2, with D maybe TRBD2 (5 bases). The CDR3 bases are TGTGCCAGCACTAATAGGAGAGGGATGAACACCGGGGAGCTGTTTTTT. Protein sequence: CASTNRRGMNTGELFF.